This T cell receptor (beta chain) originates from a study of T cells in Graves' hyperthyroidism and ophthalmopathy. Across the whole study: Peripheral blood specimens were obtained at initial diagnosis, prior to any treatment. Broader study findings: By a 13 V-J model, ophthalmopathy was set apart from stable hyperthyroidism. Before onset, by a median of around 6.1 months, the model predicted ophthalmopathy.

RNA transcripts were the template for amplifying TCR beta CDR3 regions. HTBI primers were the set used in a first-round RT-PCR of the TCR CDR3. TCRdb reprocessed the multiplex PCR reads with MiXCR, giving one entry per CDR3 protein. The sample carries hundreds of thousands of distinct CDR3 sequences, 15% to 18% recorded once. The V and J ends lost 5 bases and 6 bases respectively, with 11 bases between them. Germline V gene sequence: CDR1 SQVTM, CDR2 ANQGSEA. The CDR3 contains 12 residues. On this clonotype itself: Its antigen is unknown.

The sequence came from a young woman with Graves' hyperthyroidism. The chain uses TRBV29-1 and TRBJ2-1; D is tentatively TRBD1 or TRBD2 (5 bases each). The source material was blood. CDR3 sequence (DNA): TGCAGCGTTCCGGGACCATTCAATGAGCAGTTCTTC. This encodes CSVPGPFNEQFF.